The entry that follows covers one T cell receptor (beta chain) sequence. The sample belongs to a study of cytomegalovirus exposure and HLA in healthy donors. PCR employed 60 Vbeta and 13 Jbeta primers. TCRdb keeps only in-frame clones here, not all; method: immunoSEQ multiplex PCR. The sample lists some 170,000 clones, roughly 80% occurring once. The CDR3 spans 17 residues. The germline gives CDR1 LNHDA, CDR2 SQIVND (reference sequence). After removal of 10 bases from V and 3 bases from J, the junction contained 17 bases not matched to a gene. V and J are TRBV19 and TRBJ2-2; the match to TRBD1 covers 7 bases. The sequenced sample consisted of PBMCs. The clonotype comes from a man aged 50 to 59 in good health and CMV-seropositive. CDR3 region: CATAIAPGQPYTGELFF. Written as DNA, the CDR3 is TGTGCCACCGCAATCGCTCCGGGACAGCCTTACACCGGGGAGCTGTTTTTT. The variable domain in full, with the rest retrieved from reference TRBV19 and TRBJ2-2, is DGGITQSPKYLFRKEGQNVTLSCEQNLNHDAMYWYRQDPGQGLRLIYYSQIVNDFQKGDIAEGYSVSREKKESFPLTVTSAQKNPTAFYLCATAIAPGQPYTGELFFGEGSRLTVL.